The 19 T cell receptor beta chains presented below share a single source sample, sequenced in a study of CD8+ T cells in alopecia areata. Treatment of the sample: oral pan-JAK inhibitor, 5-10 mg twice daily. Following RNA extraction, reverse transcription yielded cDNA that acted as the sequencing template. Some clones are missing from TCRdb's copy, which holds only in-frame ones; the method was immunoSEQ multiplex PCR. The sample records some 170,000 clones, around half being singletons. The material was CD8+ T cells sorted from blood, obtained at week 24, from a patient treated with tofacitinib. The receptors were sampled from a human donor with alopecia areata.

About this clone: A read error may account for a junction end that differs from germline. The chain recombines TRBV29-1 with TRBJ2-7, with D perhaps TRBD2 (6 bases). The CDR3 runs 13 residues. Germline V gene lookup returns CDR1 SQVTM and CDR2 ANQGSEA. The CDR3 bases are TGCAGCGTCGGAGGGCCGGGCTCCTCCGAGCAGTACTTC. This encodes CSVGGPGSSEQYF.

V is TRBV5-6 and J is TRBJ1-2; D is perhaps TRBD1 (6 bases). Germline V gene lookup returns CDR1 SGHDT and CDR2 YYEEEE. V lost 3 bases and J 7 bases, leaving 19 bases between the germline ends. The CDR3 loop spans 15 amino acids. The CDR3 nucleotides read TGTGCCAGCAGCTATGAAATGAACAGGGATGGTGGCTACACCTTC. Its translation: CASSYEMNRDGGYTF.

About this clone itself: Other DNA sequences within the sample encode an identical CDR3. The chain joins TRBV30 to TRBJ2-7; D may be TRBD1 or TRBD2 (5 bases each). V lost 2 bases to trimming and J lost 3 bases, with 8 bases between them. This CDR3 has 12 residues. Per germline, CDR1 GTSNPN and CDR2 SVGIG (reference sequence). In nucleotides, the CDR3 is TGTGCCTGGAGTCCAGGGAGCTACGAGCAGTACTTC. Translated, it gives CAWSPGSYEQYF.

Concerning this clone: The sample contains more than one DNA sequence encoding this CDR3. The V call is TRBV4-3, the J call TRBJ2-2; unclear D gene. The V end was cut by 1 base, the J end by 7 bases, with 7 bases between. There are 13 residues in the CDR3. CDR1 is LGHNA and CDR2 is YSLEER in the germline V gene. This CDR3 is CASSQVTRGELFF. CDR3 coding DNA: TGCGCCAGCAGCCAAGTTACGCGCGGGGAGCTGTTTTTT.

The rearrangement links TRBV2 to TRBJ2-2; D is perhaps TRBD1 (6 bases). Germline-derived CDR1 and CDR2 are SNHLY and FYNNEI. With 5 bases removed from V and 5 bases from J, the gap between germline ends came to 18 bases. The CDR3 spans 16 residues. Here the CDR3 reads CASSTPQDSPTGELFF. The CDR3 coding sequence is TGTGCCAGCAGTACCCCCCAGGACAGTCCTACCGGGGAGCTGTTTTTT.

The gene calls are TRBV5-6 and TRBJ2-5, with no clear D. In germline, CDR1 is SGHDT, CDR2 YYEEEE. The ends were cut back, 1 base at V and 3 bases at J, with 10 bases in the middle. The CDR3 extends over 14 amino acids. DNA of the CDR3: TGTGCCAGCAGCTTGCTTCCACAAAAAGAGACCCAGTACTTC. It translates to CASSLLPQKETQYF.

On this clone itself: Distinct nucleotide sequences in the sample also encode this CDR3. J is TRBJ2-7 and V is TRBV30; no clear D. Trimming shortened V by 1 base and J by 4 bases, and 5 bases separated the two germline ends. The V gene's germline CDR1 is GTSNPN and CDR2 SVGIG (reference sequence). The CDR3 is 11 amino acids. The CDR3 region is CAWSGAYEQYF. The CDR3 DNA sequence: TGTGCCTGGAGTGGGGCTTACGAGCAGTACTTC.

The rearrangement uses TRBV29-1 and TRBJ1-2; D ambiguous. There are 11 residues in the CDR3. The germline V and J ends were trimmed by 4 bases and 5 bases, with 8 bases remaining between them. Germline assignment: CDR1 SQVTM and CDR2 ANQGSEA. As DNA, the CDR3 is TGCAGCGTTGCGGCGGATTATGGCTACACCTTC. It encodes CSVAADYGYTF.

This chain joins TRBV7-6 and TRBJ1-4; 8 bases line up with TRBD1. This CDR3 has 14 amino acids. CDR1 and CDR2 (germline): SGHVS, FNYEAQ. J was trimmed by 6 bases and V by 5 bases; bases with no gene match: 5. Here the CDR3 reads CASSPGGLDEKLFF. The CDR3 DNA sequence: TGTGCCAGCAGCCCAGGGGGCCTAGATGAAAAACTGTTTTTT.

This clone was found a few times. CDR3 in amino acids: CASRKERGTGELFF. Here the CDR3 DNA reads TGTGCCAGCAGAAAAGAGCGAGGCACCGGGGAGCTGTTTTTT. The genes are TRBV7-7 and TRBJ2-2; D gene unclear. V was clipped by 6 bases and J by 4 bases, with 12 bases between them. The CDR3 consists of 14 residues. In germline, CDR1 is SSHAT, CDR2 FNYEAQ (reference sequence).

This clone turned up a few times. The J gene is TRBJ1-2, the V gene TRBV5-1; D ambiguous. CDR3 length: 16 residues. V shed 1 base and J shed 2 bases, with 15 bases lying between them. Germline V gene data show CDR1 as SGHRS and CDR2 as YFSETQ. The CDR3 loop reads CASSLNPEGRNYGYTF. The CDR3 nucleotides are TGCGCCAGCAGCTTGAACCCTGAAGGTCGGAACTATGGCTACACCTTC.

This clone was counted a few times. The chain combines TRBV27 with TRBJ2-5; 13 bases map to TRBD2. The CDR3 totals 15 residues. J was trimmed by 4 bases and V by 5 bases; bases with no gene match: 4. Germline assignment: CDR1 MNHEY and CDR2 SMNVEV (reference sequence). CDR3: CASSPRTSGGETQYF. Written as DNA, the CDR3 is TGTGCCAGCAGTCCGCGGACTAGCGGGGGAGAGACCCAGTACTTC.

The V and J genes are TRBV7-8 and TRBJ2-2, with TRBD1 identical over 9 bases. The V gene end was trimmed by 7 bases and the J gene end by 6 bases; junction bases not matched to a gene: 6. The CDR3 consists of 14 residues. Germline CDR1 reads SGHVS; CDR2 reads FQNEAQ. For the CDR3, the DNA is TGTGCCAGCACTACAGGGGGCATAGCCGGGGAGCTGTTTTTT. Translated: CASTTGGIAGELFF.

This clone was found a few times. The chain links TRBV4-3 to TRBJ1-6; D not certain. The CDR3 consists of 15 residues. V lost 0 bases and J 9 bases, leaving 12 bases between the germline ends. Germline CDR1 reads LGHNA; CDR2 reads YSLEER. In nucleotides, the CDR3 is TGCGCCAGCAGCCAAGAATGGGTAGGCGGTTCACCCCTCCACTTT. Its translation: CASSQEWVGGSPLHF.

V is TRBV5-1 and J is TRBJ1-1, with D maybe TRBD1 (6 bases). The CDR3 loop spans 12 amino acids. The V gene's germline CDR1 is SGHRS and CDR2 YFSETQ. V lost 4 bases to trimming and J lost 8 bases, with 12 bases between them. CDR3 sequence (DNA): TGCGCCAGCAGCATTACAGGGACCGAAGCTTTCTTT. It yields the protein CASSITGTEAFF. The full variable domain, its missing parts supplied by reference TRBV5-1 and TRBJ1-1, is KAGVTQTPRYLIKTRGQQVTLSCSPISGHRSVSWYQQTPGQGLQFLFEYFSETQRNKGNFPGRFSGRQFSNSRSEMNVSTLELGDSALYLCASSITGTEAFFGQGTRLTVV.

The V call is TRBV4-3, the J call TRBJ1-1; D unclear. The CDR3 is 14 residues long. Germline CDR1 and CDR2: LGHNA and YSLEER. Trimming removed 1 base from V and 4 bases from J, with 10 bases in between. The CDR3 sequence is CASSQVERATEAFF. DNA of the CDR3: TGCGCCAGCAGCCAAGTTGAAAGGGCCACTGAAGCTTTCTTT.

V usage is TRBV4-3 and J usage is TRBJ2-5; the D gene could be TRBD1 or TRBD2 (6 bases each). V was shortened by 7 bases and J by 4 bases, with 10 bases between the two germline ends. This CDR3 contains 12 residues. Looked up from germline, CDR1 is LGHNA and CDR2 is YSLEER. Here the CDR3 DNA reads TGCGCCAGCAAAGGAGGGGGAGAGACCCAGTACTTC. Amino acids: CASKGGGETQYF.

J is TRBJ2-2 and V is TRBV5-1; tentatively, D is TRBD1 (5 bases). Germline V lookup: CDR1 SGHRS, CDR2 YFSETQ. This CDR3 contains 17 residues. V lost 2 bases, J lost 0 bases, and 14 bases lay in between. DNA of the CDR3: TGCGCCAGCAGCTTTCCTTGGACATCCCCGAACACCGGGGAGCTGTTTTTT. Its translation: CASSFPWTSPNTGELFF.

CDR3 sequence: CASSLYRGDGELFF. The DNA for the CDR3 is TGTGCCAGCAGCTTATACAGGGGAGACGGGGAGCTGTTTTTT. The chain combines TRBV7-8 with TRBJ2-2; TRBD1 matches at 7 bases. CDR1 is SGHVS and CDR2 is FQNEAQ in the germline V gene. Trimming took 2 bases from V and 7 from J; bases not matched to a gene: 4. The CDR3 is 14 amino acids.